This section outlines one TCR beta chain sequence together with its context. Its target is unknown. Germline lookup yields CDR1 SNHLY and CDR2 FYNNEI. This CDR3 contains 13 residues. Trimming pared 5 bases from V and 3 bases from J, leaving 8 bases between. The sequenced template was cDNA made from the entire isolated RNA. Profiled with immunoSEQ multiplex PCR; TCRdb holds only in-frame clones, not every one. The table includes over 700,000 clones, roughly a sixth detected once. The sample belongs to a study of beta chain features in type 1 diabetes. Heparinised blood was drawn once per donor, averaging about 116 mL. Sorted populations all exceeded 98% purity. Study-level results: Whether HLA type influences TCRB rearrangement remained unresolved here. VDJ junctions from type 1 diabetes patients carried fewer insertions and larger deletions.

The rearrangement joins TRBV2 to TRBJ2-1; D call uncertain. The clonotype was recovered from a woman aged 18-29 years in good health. The sequenced sample consisted of naive CD4+ T cells from blood. The CDR3 nucleotides are TGTGCCAGCAGTTTTGGCAACTACAATGAGCAGTTCTTC. Protein product: CASSFGNYNEQFF.